Sequencing of this T cell receptor (beta chain) was carried out in a study of blood T cell repertoires in COVID-19. Overall study context: From T cells, B-cell-depleted T cells, or PBMCs came the material, which was cDNA or gDNA.

Method: immunoSEQ multiplex PCR; TCRdb's copy keeps in-frame clones and lacks some. The sample contains hundreds of thousands of clones, 80% to 90% of which appear only once. V gave up 0 bases and J gave up 2 bases, with 12 bases separating them. This CDR3 is built from 16 residues. Germline loops: CDR1 SNHLY, CDR2 FYNNEI. This sequence joins TRBV2 and TRBJ2-3; maybe TRBD1 (6 bases). The sequenced sample consisted of peripheral blood. This TCR was recovered from a woman in her 30s with active or convalescent COVID-19. The CDR3, as DNA: TGTGCCAGCAGTGAAGCTGGACAGATCGACACAGATACGCAGTATTTT. This encodes CASSEAGQIDTDTQYF.